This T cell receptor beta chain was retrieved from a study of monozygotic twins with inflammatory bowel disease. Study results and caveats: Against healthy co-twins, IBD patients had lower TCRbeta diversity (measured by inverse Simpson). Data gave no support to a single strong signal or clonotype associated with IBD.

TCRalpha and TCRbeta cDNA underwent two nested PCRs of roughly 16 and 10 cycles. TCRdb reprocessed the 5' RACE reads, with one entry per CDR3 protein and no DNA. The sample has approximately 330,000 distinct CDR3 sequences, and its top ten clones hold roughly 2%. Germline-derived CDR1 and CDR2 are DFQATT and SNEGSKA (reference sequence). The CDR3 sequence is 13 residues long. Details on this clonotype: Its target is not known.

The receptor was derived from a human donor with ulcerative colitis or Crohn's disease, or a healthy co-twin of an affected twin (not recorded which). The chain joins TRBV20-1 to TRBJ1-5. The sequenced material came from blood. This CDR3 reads CSAVGLGNQPQHF.